The 29 T cell receptor beta chains given below trace back to one sample, sequenced in a study of cytomegalovirus exposure and HLA in healthy donors. A multiplex PCR was run with 60 Vbeta primers and 13 Jbeta primers. Generated by immunoSEQ multiplex PCR, the TCRdb table keeps only in-frame clones and is missing some. The table lists under 150,000 clones, around 80% of them singletons. Sequencing used PBMCs. These receptors were taken from a man under 40 in good health and CMV-seronegative.

This rearrangement joins TRBV6-1 to TRBJ2-7; 9 bases are shared with TRBD2. Germline CDR1 reads MNHNS; CDR2 reads SASEGT. V trimming: 0 bases; J trimming: 4 bases; junction bases outside the gene matches: 13. The CDR3 is made up of 18 amino acids. CDR3: CASSEAGREGPGGYEQYF. The CDR3 DNA reads as TGTGCCAGCAGTGAAGCGGGGCGGGAGGGCCCGGGGGGGTACGAGCAGTACTTC.

The gene calls are TRBV28 and TRBJ1-2; TRBD1 agrees at 7 bases. V lost 7 bases, J lost 4 bases, and 6 bases stayed unmatched. The length of the CDR3 is 13 residues. CDR1 MDHEN and CDR2 SYDVKM come from the germline V gene. The CDR3 DNA is TGTGCCAGCAACACTCGGGACAGCTATGGCTACACCTTC. Amino acids: CASNTRDSYGYTF.

This chain connects TRBV28 to TRBJ2-7, with TRBD2 as a possible D gene (6 bases). V lost 2 bases to trimming and J lost 0 bases, with 11 bases between them. Per germline, CDR1 MDHEN and CDR2 SYDVKM. CDR3 length equals 15 residues. The CDR3 region has the DNA TGTGCCAGCAGTTTAGGGGGGACCCTCTCCTACGAGCAGTACTTC. The encoded protein is CASSLGGTLSYEQYF.

This chain joins TRBV5-1 and TRBJ1-4; D is possibly TRBD1 (6 bases). Trimming pared 4 bases from V and 2 bases from J, leaving 12 bases between. CDR1 is SGHRS and CDR2 is YFSETQ in the germline V gene. The length of the CDR3 is 15 residues. CDR3 region: CASSPRGSTNEKLFF. The CDR3 DNA reads TGCGCCAGCAGCCCCAGGGGTTCCACTAATGAAAAACTGTTTTTT.

In DNA form, the CDR3 reads TGCGCCAGCAGCCCGGGCCGCGGGGGGAGGACTGAAGCTTTCTTT. Amino acid sequence: CASSPGRGGRTEAFF. The chain has TRBV5-1 and TRBJ1-1; a weak D match, TRBD1 (5 bases). The V gene lost 4 bases and the J gene lost 5 bases, with 18 bases spanning the gap. CDR1 and CDR2 from the germline V gene are SGHRS and YFSETQ. This CDR3 is 15 amino acids long.

This chain links TRBV19 with TRBJ1-1; D remains ambiguous. CDR3 size: 15 residues. The V gene's germline CDR1 is LNHDA and CDR2 SQIVND (reference sequence). Between the trimmed V and J ends, which lost 1 base and 4 bases, there was a span of 13 bases. Here the CDR3 DNA reads TGTGCCAGTAGTATAGGGGCACGCTGGGTCACTGAAGCTTTCTTT. It yields the protein CASSIGARWVTEAFF.

The chain carries TRBV5-5 and TRBJ2-7; TRBD1 matches 7 bases. Germline V gives CDR1 SGHKS, CDR2 YYEKEE (reference sequence). Losses at the gene ends were 4 bases for V and 3 bases for J; bases not matched to a gene: 16. This CDR3 contains 17 residues. As DNA, the CDR3 is TGTGCCAGCAGCCCTACCGGCTATAGACAGGGATACTACGAGCAGTACTTC. It specifies CASSPTGYRQGYYEQYF.

V is TRBV5-1 and J is TRBJ2-7, with 7 bases aligning to TRBD1. The length of the CDR3 is 16 residues. CDR1 is SGHRS, CDR2 YFSETQ, per germline. The ends lost 1 base at V and 3 bases at J; junction bases unmatched: 10. As DNA, the CDR3 is TGCGCCAGCAGCTTGACCGTCTCGGGACAGATCTACGAGCAGTACTTC. Its protein is CASSLTVSGQIYEQYF. The whole variable domain, remainder taken from reference TRBV5-1 and TRBJ2-7, is KAGVTQTPRYLIKTRGQQVTLSCSPISGHRSVSWYQQTPGQGLQFLFEYFSETQRNKGNFPGRFSGRQFSNSRSEMNVSTLELGDSALYLCASSLTVSGQIYEQYFGPGTRLTVT.

V is TRBV5-1 and J is TRBJ2-7, with 10 bases that match TRBD2. This CDR3 is 14 amino acids long. CDR1 SGHRS and CDR2 YFSETQ come from the germline V gene. Trimming at V came to 5 bases and at J to 2 bases, leaving 4 bases not matched to a gene. CDR3 in amino acids: CASRRTSGTYEQYF. As DNA, the CDR3 is TGCGCCAGCAGACGGACTAGCGGTACCTACGAGCAGTACTTC.

This clone appeared a few times. The chain employs TRBV5-4 and TRBJ1-1; 7 nucleotides align to TRBD1. Trimming cost V 4 bases and J 1 base; bases outside gene matches: 4. Germline V gene data show CDR1 as SGHNT and CDR2 as YYREEE (reference sequence). The length of the CDR3 is 14 residues. The CDR3 reads CASSRGQQNTEAFF. CDR3 bases: TGTGCCAGCAGCCGGGGACAGCAGAACACTGAAGCTTTCTTT.

The chain is built from TRBV27 and TRBJ2-7; TRBD1 aligns across 9 bases. With V trimmed by 5 bases and J by 4 bases, 9 bases remained unmatched. The germline V gene encodes CDR1 MNHEY and CDR2 SMNVEV (reference sequence). The CDR3 runs to 15 residues. The CDR3 region is CASSILGTGTYEQYF. The DNA for the CDR3 is TGTGCCAGCAGTATCCTAGGGACAGGGACGTACGAGCAGTACTTC.

The rearrangement joins TRBV9 to TRBJ2-7; 11 bases agree with TRBD2. This CDR3 spans 14 amino acids. Trimming took 2 bases from V and 3 from J; bases not matched to a gene: 1. In germline, CDR1 is SGDLS, CDR2 YYNGEE. This chain's CDR3 is CASSVLAGGYEQYF. The CDR3 DNA follows: TGTGCCAGCAGCGTCCTAGCGGGGGGCTACGAGCAGTACTTC. Drawing the rest from reference TRBV9 and TRBJ2-7, the complete variable domain is DSGVTQTPKHLITATGQRVTLRCSPRSGDLSVYWYQQSLDQGLQFLIQYYNGEERAKGNILERFSAQQFPDLHSELNLSSLELGDSALYFCASSVLAGGYEQYFGPGTRLTVT.

This clone was seen a few times. The junction and the germline gene differ at one end; a read error may be behind it. The chain recombines TRBV7-9 with TRBJ2-1; tentatively, D is TRBD2 (6 bases). The length of the CDR3 is 16 residues. Germline loops: CDR1 SEHNR, CDR2 FQNEAQ (reference sequence). The CDR3: CSSSLALAGTYNEQFF. CDR3 coding DNA: TGTTCCAGCAGCTTAGCGCTCGCGGGGACCTACAATGAGCAGTTCTTC.

The chain links TRBV4-1 to TRBJ2-5, with 8 nucleotides matching TRBD2. Germline V gives CDR1 MGHRA, CDR2 YSYEKL. Unmatched junction bases numbered 11, after V lost 0 bases and J lost 5 bases. The CDR3 has 17 amino acids. The DNA of the CDR3 is TGCGCCAGCAGCCAAGAGTCCGGGGCTAGCGGGTTGGAGACCCAGTACTTC. It encodes CASSQESGASGLETQYF.

CDR3 bases: TGTGCCAGCTCACGATTTCAGGAGAACACTGAAGCTTTCTTT. Translation gives CASSRFQENTEAFF. This chain links TRBV18 with TRBJ1-1; D not certain. V dropped 4 bases and J dropped 1 base, with 10 bases sitting between them. This CDR3 has 14 residues. CDR1 is KGHSH and CDR2 is LQKENI in the germline V gene.

V is TRBV10-2 and J is TRBJ1-6, with TRBD1 matching 7 bases. Germline lookup yields CDR1 WSHSY and CDR2 SAAADI. This CDR3 has 15 amino acids. Unmatched junction bases numbered 9, after V lost 6 bases and J lost 7 bases. The CDR3 nucleotides are TGCGCCAGCAGGGAGATCTTGGGACAGAATTCACCCCTCCACTTT. Amino acids: CASREILGQNSPLHF.

CDR3 sequence reads: CASSQGGALKTQYF. CDR3 nucleotides: TGCGCCAGCAGCCAAGGAGGCGCTTTGAAGACCCAGTACTTC. The genes are TRBV4-1 and TRBJ2-5; D gene uncertain. Germline lookup yields CDR1 MGHRA and CDR2 YSYEKL. With 1 base removed from V and 6 bases from J, the gap between germline ends came to 12 bases. The CDR3 extends over 14 amino acids.

The J gene is TRBJ2-7, the V gene TRBV6-5; 8 bases line up with TRBD2. Trimming cost V 4 bases and J 2 bases; bases outside gene matches: 7. This CDR3 is built from 15 residues. Germline assignment: CDR1 MNHEY and CDR2 SVGAGI. The CDR3 DNA is TGTGCCAGCAGTTTCTCGGGAGGGACCCCCTACGAGCAGTACTTC. This sequence encodes CASSFSGGTPYEQYF.

The CDR3 is CASSPSGQGPDTQYF. In DNA form, the CDR3 reads TGTGCCAGCAGCCCATCGGGACAGGGCCCAGATACGCAGTATTTT. V is TRBV11-2 and J is TRBJ2-3; 9 bases are a match to TRBD1. J lost 4 bases, V lost 5 bases, and 7 bases had no gene match. The germline V gene has CDR1 SGHAT and CDR2 FQNNGV. The CDR3 is 15 residues long.

By share, this clone ranks as medium-sized. This chain joins TRBV6-4 and TRBJ2-1, with 11 bases lining up with TRBD1. This CDR3 has 14 amino acids. Unmatched junction bases numbered 1, after V lost 3 bases and J lost 6 bases. From germline, CDR1 is MRHNA and CDR2 SNTAGT. CDR3 nucleotide sequence: TGTGCCAGCAGTGAGGGGACAGGGGGCAATGAGCAGTTCTTC. The encoded protein is CASSEGTGGNEQFF.

The chain joins TRBV4-1 to TRBJ2-7; TRBD1 matches 9 bases. Germline CDR1 MGHRA, CDR2 YSYEKL. The CDR3 contains 15 residues. The ends lost 1 base at V and 3 bases at J; junction bases unmatched: 4. Here the CDR3 reads CASSQGRTGDYEQYF. In nucleotides, the CDR3 is TGCGCCAGCAGCCAAGGTCGGACAGGGGACTACGAGCAGTACTTC.

This clone was detected only once. The rearrangement uses TRBV6-1 and TRBJ1-5; tentative D call: TRBD1 (6 bases). This CDR3 region has 13 residues. Germline V gives CDR1 MNHNS, CDR2 SASEGT. Between the trimmed V and J ends, which lost 5 bases and 4 bases, there was a span of 9 bases. The CDR3 sequence: CASSPGVNQPQHF. CDR3 DNA: TGTGCCAGCAGTCCAGGGGTAAATCAGCCCCAGCATTTT.

The chain is built from TRBV6-5 and TRBJ1-2, with D possibly matching TRBD1 (6 bases). The CDR3 runs 12 residues. V dropped 9 bases and J dropped 3 bases, with 11 bases sitting between them. CDR1 is MNHEY and CDR2 is SVGAGI in the germline V gene. The CDR3 region is CASRRQDYGYTF. The CDR3 region has the DNA TGTGCCAGTAGGAGACAGGACTATGGCTACACCTTC.

As regards this clone: An end of the junction does not agree with germline; a read error may underlie this. V is TRBV7-7 and J is TRBJ2-5; TRBD1 aligns across 9 bases. The CDR3 is 15 amino acids. Germline CDR1 SSHAT, CDR2 FNYEAQ (reference sequence). In nucleotides, the CDR3 is TGTGCTAGCAGCTTACAGGGGGCGCGCTTAGAGACCCAGTACTTC. Translation: CASSLQGARLETQYF.

This rearrangement joins TRBV6-4 to TRBJ2-5; TRBD2 matches 13 bases. This CDR3 has 14 residues. With 5 bases clipped from V and 5 bases from J, the junction kept 2 bases outside the gene matches. From germline, CDR1 is MRHNA and CDR2 SNTAGT. CDR3 DNA sequence: TGTGCCAGCAGTACTAGCGGGGGGGCCGAGACCCAGTACTTC. It translates to CASSTSGGAETQYF.

The table lists this clone with many counts. This chain joins TRBV6-1 and TRBJ2-7; D remains ambiguous. Trimming shortened V by 5 bases and J by 3 bases, and 8 bases separated the two germline ends. The length of the CDR3 is 12 residues. Germline V gives CDR1 MNHNS, CDR2 SASEGT. The CDR3 protein is CASSFGDYEQYF. The CDR3 bases are TGTGCCAGCAGTTTTGGAGACTACGAGCAGTACTTC.

Worth noting for this clone: Other nucleotide sequences in the sample specify the same CDR3. V usage is TRBV19 and J usage is TRBJ1-1, with D possibly TRBD1 on 5 matching bases. The CDR3 has 13 residues. Germline V CDR1 and CDR2: LNHDA, SQIVND (reference sequence). Trimming took 2 bases from V and 4 from J, leaving 8 bases between them. This CDR3 is CASSIRGGTEAFF. CDR3 DNA: TGTGCCAGTAGTATAAGGGGTGGCACTGAAGCTTTCTTT.

The V gene is TRBV13, the J gene TRBJ2-1, with D perhaps matching TRBD2 (6 bases). Trimming cost V 6 bases and J 7 bases, with 13 bases left between them. This CDR3 is built from 13 residues. CDR1 and CDR2 from the germline V gene are PRHDT and FYEKMQ (reference sequence). The CDR3 loop is CASSPKLANEQFF. In nucleotides, the CDR3 is TGTGCCAGCAGTCCTAAACTAGCAAATGAGCAGTTCTTC.

The chain has TRBV5-1 and TRBJ2-2, with a weak D call TRBD1 (5 bases). Trimming cost V 4 bases and J 7 bases, with 17 bases left between them. The CDR3 contains 15 residues. Germline CDR1 SGHRS, CDR2 YFSETQ. The DNA of the CDR3 is TGCGCCAGCAGCCCGGCAGGGCAACCAGGCGGGGAGCTGTTTTTT. As protein: CASSPAGQPGGELFF.